This T cell receptor beta chain was found in a study of graft-versus-host responses after intestinal transplantation. The wider study: Induction with anti-thymocyte globulin, then tacrolimus and steroids for roughly three years, was given to all recipients.

Sequencing was performed with immunoSEQ multiplex PCR; in TCRdb, only in-frame clones are kept and a portion is missing. The data contain about 88,000 clones, around 93% of them seen just once; the ten biggest clones take up about 0.38%. Germline trimming cut 6 bases from V and 5 bases from J; bases unmatched to any gene: 9. The CDR3 is 14 amino acids. Germline CDR1 reads SNHLY; CDR2 reads FYNNEI. Of note for this clone: Its antigen is not identified.

The sample consisted of unstimulated CD4+ T cells sorted from spleen or lymph node cells, taken before transplant. This receptor was identified in a human donor who was the organ donor for an intestinal transplant. The chain uses TRBV2 and TRBJ2-5, with 7 bases fitting TRBD2. The CDR3 here is CASSGGLRGETQYF. CDR3 DNA sequence: TGTGCCAGCAGCGGCGGGCTGCGGGGGGAGACCCAGTACTTC.